Included here is one T cell receptor beta chain sequence, with context. The antigen is undetermined. This entry is derived from a study of immune cell composition in non-small cell lung cancer. The J segment lost 1 base and the V segment lost 6 bases, leaving 4 bases of the junction unmatched. CDR3 length: 15 amino acids. CDR1 LNHDA and CDR2 SQIVND come from the germline V gene (reference sequence). Genomic DNA came from frozen unsorted single-cell suspensions. Clones were read by immunoSEQ multiplex PCR, and TCRdb kept only the in-frame ones, dropping some. The sample gives under 3,500 clones, roughly 71% of which show up once; 9% to 15% is in the top ten. The study, taken as a whole, reports: Tumour-reactive clones were not shown to match dominant in vivo tumour clones. Adenocarcinomas with higher top tumour-associated clone frequency had more reactive TILs.

The clonotype originates from a human donor with non-small cell lung cancer. V gene TRBV19 combines with J gene TRBJ2-1; 9 nucleotides match TRBD1. The sample was lung tumor tissue. The CDR3 DNA reads TGTGCCAGTAGCCGAGGGACAGGGTCCTACAATGAGCAGTTCTTC. It translates to CASSRGTGSYNEQFF.